Below, 29 T cell receptor beta chains from the same sample are listed, as sequenced in a study of blood T cell repertoires in COVID-19. Sequencing was performed with immunoSEQ multiplex PCR; in TCRdb, only in-frame clones are kept and a portion is missing. The table shows fewer than 60,000 clones, with about 85% occurring only once. What was sequenced was peripheral blood. These receptors were taken from a man aged 55 to 70 with acute or convalescent COVID-19.

V usage is TRBV2 and J usage is TRBJ1-1; D not resolved. V was pared by 7 bases and J by 0 bases, with 9 bases between. Germline lookup yields CDR1 SNHLY and CDR2 FYNNEI. The CDR3 has 13 residues. The CDR3 spells CASTEYMNTEAFF. The CDR3 DNA is TGTGCCAGCACGGAGTACATGAACACTGAAGCTTTCTTT.

Comment on this clone: Additional DNA sequences in this sample encode the identical CDR3. This chain links TRBV6-1 with TRBJ1-5; D might be TRBD1 (6 bases). Trimming pared 3 bases from V and 2 bases from J, leaving 8 bases between. The CDR3 runs 14 residues. Per germline, CDR1 MNHNS and CDR2 SASEGT. CDR3 protein: CASSEAGGNQPQHF. CDR3 nucleotide sequence: TGTGCCAGCAGTGAGGCAGGGGGCAATCAGCCCCAGCATTTT.

This clone has a single count. The chain combines TRBV2 with TRBJ2-4; the D gene is possibly TRBD2 (5 bases). CDR1 SNHLY and CDR2 FYNNEI come from the germline V gene. The length of the CDR3 is 14 residues. V was trimmed by 2 bases and J by 6 bases, leaving 11 bases between them. CDR3 region: CASSEQPGGNIQYF. CDR3 coding DNA: TGTGCCAGCAGTGAACAGCCCGGAGGAAACATTCAGTACTTC.

The CDR3 DNA sequence: TGTGCCAGCAGCCGACTAGCGGGGGAGTACCAAGAGACCCAGTACTTC. Translation: CASSRLAGEYQETQYF. The V gene is TRBV3-1 (or the pseudogene TRBV3-2), the J gene TRBJ2-5, with 12 nucleotides matching TRBD2. From germline, CDR1 is LGHDT and CDR2 YNNKEL (reference sequence). V shed 4 bases and J 0 bases; nucleotides not matched to a gene: 3. CDR3 length: 16 amino acids.

On this clone itself: This specimen includes other DNA sequences encoding the same CDR3. This chain links TRBV29-1 with TRBJ2-5, with TRBD2 identical over 7 bases. The CDR3 has 12 residues. The germline CDR1 and CDR2 sequences are SQVTM and ANQGSEA. Trimming removed 6 bases from V and 6 bases from J; junction bases left unmatched: 7. CDR3 sequence: CSVGGSGKTQYF. The CDR3 bases are TGCAGCGTCGGCGGGAGTGGAAAGACCCAGTACTTC. The full variable domain, its missing parts supplied by reference TRBV29-1 and TRBJ2-5, is SAVISQKPSRDICQRGTSLTIQCQVDSQVTMMFWYRQQPGQSLTLIATANQGSEATYESGFVIDKFPISRPNLTFSTLTVSNMSPEDSSIYLCSVGGSGKTQYFGPGTRLLVL.

The V and J genes are TRBV7-9 and TRBJ1-4; 9 bases map to TRBD1. CDR3 length: 15 amino acids. Losses at the gene ends were 5 bases for V and 8 bases for J; bases not matched to a gene: 9. Germline CDR1 is SEHNR and CDR2 is FQNEAQ (reference sequence). The CDR3 loop is CASSPSGTGNEKLFF. For the CDR3, the DNA is TGTGCCAGCAGCCCTTCCGGGACAGGGAACGAAAAACTGTTTTTT.

This chain links TRBV9 with TRBJ1-5; D remains ambiguous. This CDR3 contains 14 residues. Germline V gene data show CDR1 as SGDLS and CDR2 as YYNGEE. Trimming pared 0 bases from V and 7 bases from J, leaving 11 bases between. The CDR3 is CASSVGAGEQPQHF. CDR3 nucleotides: TGTGCCAGCAGCGTAGGGGCGGGCGAACAGCCCCAGCATTTT.

The genes are TRBV5-4 and TRBJ2-7; TRBD1 agrees at 7 bases. The CDR3 is made up of 14 amino acids. Trimming at V came to 2 bases and at J to 3 bases, leaving 5 bases not matched to a gene. Germline V gives CDR1 SGHNT, CDR2 YYREEE (reference sequence). The CDR3 reads CASSLGQGVYEQYF. CDR3 in DNA: TGTGCCAGCAGCTTAGGGCAGGGGGTCTACGAGCAGTACTTC.

The chain combines TRBV5-6 with TRBJ1-2, with D tentatively TRBD1 (5 bases). The CDR3 runs 14 residues. V gave up 1 base and J gave up 8 bases, with 15 bases separating them. Germline CDR1 SGHDT, CDR2 YYEEEE. The CDR3 DNA follows: TGTGCCAGCAGCTTGCAGGGAGGAGGAGGAGGCTACACCTTC. This gives the protein CASSLQGGGGGYTF.

Concerning this clone itself: Other DNA sequences in this sample translate to the same CDR3. Here the CDR3 reads CASSLRSGNTIYF. The CDR3 DNA reads as TGTGCCAGCAGCCTGCGGTCCGGAAACACCATATATTTT. The genes are TRBV3-1 (or the pseudogene TRBV3-2) and TRBJ1-3; D is unclear. The germline gives CDR1 LGHDT, CDR2 YNNKEL (reference sequence). Between the trimmed V and J ends, which lost 4 bases and 4 bases, there was a span of 8 bases. CDR3 length: 13 residues.

The J gene is TRBJ2-7, the V gene TRBV23-1, with a weak D call TRBD1 (5 bases). TRBV23-1 qualifies as an ORF whose function is uncertain. This CDR3 has 20 amino acids. V dropped 3 bases and J dropped 0 bases, with 27 bases sitting between them. This CDR3 is CASSQPPSPVRQRNSYEQYF. The CDR3 DNA sequence: TGCGCCAGCAGTCAGCCCCCTTCTCCGGTGCGACAGCGCAACTCCTACGAGCAGTACTTC.

The J gene is TRBJ2-1, the V gene TRBV7-2; D remains ambiguous. The CDR3 is 15 amino acids. Germline V CDR1 and CDR2: SGHTA, FQGNSA. V lost 5 bases to trimming and J lost 3 bases, with 14 bases between them. The CDR3 reads CASSPSLTYYNEQFF. As DNA, the CDR3 is TGTGCCAGCAGCCCCTCCTTGACATACTACAATGAGCAGTTCTTC.

Here the CDR3 reads CSVRDPLRTSGGKGGTDTQYF. CDR3 nucleotide sequence: TGCAGCGTTAGGGACCCTCTGCGGACTAGCGGGGGGAAGGGGGGCACAGATACGCAGTATTTT. This chain uses TRBV29-1 with TRBJ2-3; 14 positions agree with TRBD2. CDR3 length: 21 amino acids. V lost 5 bases to trimming and J lost 1 base; unmatched junction nucleotides: 20. The germline CDR1 and CDR2 sequences are SQVTM and ANQGSEA.

The V and J genes are TRBV6-5 and TRBJ2-2, with TRBD2 as a possible D gene (5 bases). The CDR3 runs to 12 residues. From germline, CDR1 is MNHEY and CDR2 SVGAGI. V lost 2 bases and J lost 7, with 5 bases in between. The CDR3 protein is CASSYRGGELFF. Here the CDR3 DNA reads TGTGCCAGCAGTTACCGGGGCGGGGAGCTGTTTTTT.

The gene calls are TRBV11-3 and TRBJ2-1; 8 positions match TRBD1. The CDR3 sequence is 15 residues long. J gave up 4 bases and V 5 bases, and 7 bases lay outside the gene matches. CDR1 SGHNT and CDR2 YENEEA come from the germline V gene. CDR3 DNA sequence: TGTGCCAGCAGCATTGGACAGGGTGAATACAATGAGCAGTTCTTC. Translation: CASSIGQGEYNEQFF.

This clone is deemed medium-sized. The chain links TRBV2 to TRBJ2-1; D may be TRBD2 (6 bases). The CDR3 has 16 residues. V was clipped by 8 bases and J by 3 bases, with 20 bases between them. In germline, CDR1 is SNHLY, CDR2 FYNNEI. CDR3 DNA: TGTGCCAGCTACCGCCCCACGGGAGAAAACTACAATGAGCAGTTCTTC. It specifies CASYRPTGENYNEQFF.

This sequence joins TRBV7-8 and TRBJ2-1; unclear D gene. Germline values: CDR1 SGHVS, CDR2 FQNEAQ. The CDR3 consists of 14 residues. Trimming took off 1 base at V and 6 bases at J, with 10 bases between the two ends. The CDR3 loop is CASSLGHASNEQFF. DNA of the CDR3: TGTGCCAGCAGCTTAGGGCATGCTAGCAATGAGCAGTTCTTC.

The chain is built from TRBV28 and TRBJ1-2; perhaps TRBD1 as D (5 bases). Between the trimmed V and J ends, which lost 2 bases and 0 bases, there was a span of 10 bases. Germline CDR1 is MDHEN and CDR2 is SYDVKM. The CDR3 is made up of 15 amino acids. The CDR3 reads CASSLGGSANYGYTF. The CDR3 region has the DNA TGTGCCAGCAGTTTAGGGGGGTCTGCTAACTATGGCTACACCTTC.

The J gene is TRBJ1-4, the V gene TRBV2; D remains unclear. The V gene's germline CDR1 is SNHLY and CDR2 FYNNEI. CDR3 length equals 16 residues. The V and J ends lost 3 bases and 4 bases respectively, with 15 bases between them. The CDR3 region has the DNA TGTGCCAGCAGTGACCTTAGCCGCGCTTATAATGAAAAACTGTTTTTT. Its translation is CASSDLSRAYNEKLFF.

The chain is built from TRBV24-1 and TRBJ1-2, with 9 positions matching TRBD1. Germline values: CDR1 KGHDR, CDR2 SFDVKD. Trimming at V came to 2 bases and at J to 8 bases, leaving 8 bases not matched to a gene. The CDR3 covers 15 residues. The CDR3 region has the DNA TGTGCCACCAGTGATTCGCGGACAGGGGAGGACGGCTACACCTTC. Protein: CATSDSRTGEDGYTF.

This rearrangement joins TRBV24-1 to TRBJ2-1; 7 bases map to TRBD1. This CDR3 contains 16 residues. J gave up 3 bases and V 0 bases, and 4 bases lay outside the gene matches. Germline CDR1 reads KGHDR; CDR2 reads SFDVKD. The CDR3 DNA reads as TGTGCCACCAGTGATTTGGAGGGGGCGAACTACAATGAGCAGTTCTTC. Amino acid sequence: CATSDLEGANYNEQFF.

The chain employs TRBV19 and TRBJ2-7, with a possible D match to TRBD1 (5 bases). This CDR3 has 12 amino acids. V lost 5 bases to trimming and J lost 3 bases, with 8 bases between them. Germline CDR1 LNHDA, CDR2 SQIVND (reference sequence). The DNA for the CDR3 is TGTGCCAGTAGTCCAGGGAACTACGAGCAGTACTTC. Translation: CASSPGNYEQYF.

This chain links TRBV10-3 with TRBJ2-6, with 8 bases fitting TRBD1. Germline V gene data show CDR1 as ENHRY and CDR2 as SYGVKD. Trimming at V came to 6 bases and at J to 2 bases, leaving 3 bases not matched to a gene. This CDR3 has 15 residues. The chain's CDR3 is CAIRPQGAGANVLTF. Written as DNA, the CDR3 is TGTGCCATCAGACCACAGGGGGCTGGGGCCAACGTCCTGACTTTC.

V is TRBV30 and J is TRBJ2-1; D call uncertain. The CDR3 has 12 residues. V was pared by 3 bases and J by 6 bases, with 9 bases between. The germline V gene has CDR1 GTSNPN and CDR2 SVGIG (reference sequence). The CDR3 reads CAWRRTGNEQFF. CDR3 DNA: TGTGCCTGGAGGCGAACTGGCAATGAGCAGTTCTTC.

This chain connects TRBV5-4 to TRBJ1-5, with 7 bases that match TRBD1. J gave up 6 bases and V 4 bases, and 10 bases lay outside the gene matches. The germline gives CDR1 SGHNT, CDR2 YYREEE (reference sequence). The CDR3 extends over 15 amino acids. CDR3 sequence: CASSVTGEAGQPQHF. The DNA for the CDR3 is TGTGCCAGCAGCGTAACAGGGGAGGCGGGTCAGCCCCAGCATTTT. Drawing the rest from reference TRBV5-4 and TRBJ1-5, the complete variable domain is ETGVTQSPTHLIKTRGQQVTLRCSSQSGHNTVSWYQQALGQGPQFIFQYYREEENGRGNFPPRFSGLQFPNYSSELNVNALELDDSALYLCASSVTGEAGQPQHFGDGTRLSIL.

This chain uses TRBV9 with TRBJ2-1, with TRBD2 matching over 10 bases. The V gene end was trimmed by 1 base and the J gene end by 0 bases; junction bases not matched to a gene: 10. CDR1 is SGDLS and CDR2 is YYNGEE in the germline V gene. The CDR3 has 19 residues. Here the CDR3 DNA reads TGTGCCAGCAGCGTAACTTTTTTAGCGGGAGGCCTCTCCTACAATGAGCAGTTCTTC. It translates to CASSVTFLAGGLSYNEQFF.

The sample holds a few counts of this clone. The V call is TRBV9, the J call TRBJ2-7; TRBD1 matches 8 bases. Losses at the gene ends were 4 bases for V and 3 bases for J; bases not matched to a gene: 15. The germline V gene has CDR1 SGDLS and CDR2 YYNGEE. The CDR3 spans 17 residues. The CDR3 here is CASSPQAGQGAIYEQYF. CDR3 coding DNA: TGTGCCAGCAGCCCCCAGGCGGGGCAGGGGGCGATCTACGAGCAGTACTTC.

The chain carries TRBV7-2 and TRBJ2-2; 9 positions agree with TRBD2. Looked up from germline, CDR1 is SGHTA and CDR2 is FQGNSA. Unmatched junction bases numbered 1, after V lost 1 base and J lost 4 bases. The CDR3 sequence is 15 residues long. This chain's CDR3 is CASSLGGRGTGELFF. CDR3 bases: TGTGCCAGCAGCTTAGGCGGGAGGGGCACCGGGGAGCTGTTTTTT.

The chain recombines TRBV7-2 with TRBJ2-3; no clear D gene. This CDR3 has 12 amino acids. The V and J ends lost 4 bases and 10 bases respectively, with 12 bases between them. Germline loops: CDR1 SGHTA, CDR2 FQGNSA. CDR3 nucleotide sequence: TGTGCCAGCAGCTCCCTCGCGGCCCCGCAGTATTTT. The encoded protein is CASSSLAAPQYF.